This passage covers 21 T cell receptor beta chains from one sample sequenced in a study of blood T cell repertoires in COVID-19. Assay: immunoSEQ multiplex PCR; the TCRdb copy retains only in-frame clones and omits some. The table lists around 70,000 clones, 70% to 85% of them singletons. Sequences were obtained from peripheral blood. These TCRs come from a man in his 60s with acute or convalescent COVID-19.

The chain couples TRBV27 to TRBJ1-2, with 9 bases identical to TRBD1. Per germline, CDR1 MNHEY and CDR2 SMNVEV (reference sequence). This CDR3 spans 13 amino acids. V gave up 5 bases and J gave up 4 bases; unmatched junction bases: 2. The CDR3 sequence is CASSMTGGYGYTF. In DNA, the CDR3 is TGTGCCAGCAGTATGACAGGGGGCTATGGCTACACCTTC.

The rearrangement uses TRBV20-1 and TRBJ2-1; TRBD2 matches 9 bases. Unmatched junction bases numbered 0, after V lost 3 bases and J lost 9 bases. The CDR3 runs 11 residues. Germline assignment: CDR1 DFQATT and CDR2 SNEGSKA (reference sequence). The CDR3 here is CSARRGGEQFF. CDR3 sequence (DNA): TGCAGTGCTAGGCGGGGGGGTGAGCAGTTCTTC.

The J gene is TRBJ2-2, the V gene TRBV9; tentatively, D is TRBD1 (6 bases). This CDR3 is built from 17 residues. Trimming left V 4 bases short and J 2 bases short, with 18 bases between. Germline V CDR1 and CDR2: SGDLS, YYNGEE. CDR3 loop: CASSPHQRGTNTGELFF. The CDR3 bases are TGTGCCAGCAGCCCACACCAGAGGGGGACCAACACCGGGGAGCTGTTTTTT.

The chain links TRBV6-5 to TRBJ1-5; TRBD1 aligns across 7 bases. Germline V gene data show CDR1 as MNHEY and CDR2 as SVGAGI. The V gene end was trimmed by 1 base and the J gene end by 0 bases; junction bases not matched to a gene: 3. The CDR3 is made up of 16 amino acids. The CDR3 reads CASSYFDRVSNQPQHF. CDR3 bases: TGTGCCAGCAGTTACTTCGACAGGGTTAGCAATCAGCCCCAGCATTTT.

The V gene is TRBV7-2, the J gene TRBJ1-1, with TRBD1 matching over 9 bases. The V and J ends lost 5 bases and 5 bases, in that order; junction bases with no gene match: 6. Germline values: CDR1 SGHTA, CDR2 FQGNSA. This CDR3 is 14 amino acids long. CDR3 in DNA: TGTGCCAGCAGCAACGAAGGGACAGGGACTGAAGCTTTCTTT. Its translation: CASSNEGTGTEAFF.

With respect to this clone: The same CDR3 is also encoded by other DNA sequences in this sample. The rearrangement links TRBV27 to TRBJ2-4; D remains unclear. Germline V gene lookup returns CDR1 MNHEY and CDR2 SMNVEV (reference sequence). The CDR3 is 13 residues long. The V end was cut by 5 bases, the J end by 0 bases, with 5 bases between. CDR3 bases: TGTGCCAGCAGTCCCCTAGCCAAAAACATTCAGTACTTC. It codes for CASSPLAKNIQYF.

The chain links TRBV7-2 to TRBJ2-1, with 10 positions matching TRBD1. Germline CDR1 reads SGHTA; CDR2 reads FQGNSA. Losses at the gene ends were 5 bases for V and 7 bases for J; bases not matched to a gene: 8. The CDR3 runs to 15 residues. CDR3 nucleotides: TGTGCCAGCAGCCCGACAGGGGGCGCACAAAATGAGCAGTTCTTC. This sequence encodes CASSPTGGAQNEQFF.

The chain carries TRBV7-6 and TRBJ2-5; TRBD2 matches 9 bases. The length of the CDR3 is 16 residues. Germline V gene lookup returns CDR1 SGHVS and CDR2 FNYEAQ. The junction had 10 bases not matched to a gene; V was cut back by 1 base and J by 7 bases. The CDR3 region is CASSLVDSGGPVTQYF. The CDR3 nucleotides are TGTGCCAGCAGCTTAGTAGATAGCGGGGGACCTGTGACCCAGTACTTC. The full variable domain, rest sourced from reference TRBV7-6 and TRBJ2-5, is GAGVSQSPRYKVTKRGQDVALRCDPISGHVSLYWYRQALGQGPEFLTYFNYEAQQDKSGLPNDRFSAERPEGSISTLTIQRTEQRDSAMYRCASSLVDSGGPVTQYFGPGTRLLVL.

This clone was observed a handful of times. This chain uses TRBV19 with TRBJ1-5, with a possible D match to TRBD1 (6 bases). CDR1 is LNHDA and CDR2 is SQIVND in the germline V gene (reference sequence). V was cut by 7 bases and J by 4 bases, with 8 bases left in between. There are 12 residues in the CDR3. The CDR3 here is CASTRGNQPQHF. The CDR3 nucleotides are TGTGCCAGTACCAGGGGAAATCAGCCCCAGCATTTT.

The chain has TRBV4-1 and TRBJ1-1; D may be TRBD1 (5 bases). This CDR3 contains 13 residues. The ends were cut back, 2 bases at V and 8 bases at J, with 12 bases in the middle. Germline lookup yields CDR1 MGHRA and CDR2 YSYEKL. In DNA form, the CDR3 reads TGCGCCAGCAGCCAAACCCGGACAACAGAAGCTTTCTTT. Protein sequence: CASSQTRTTEAFF.

This sequence joins TRBV2 and TRBJ2-2, with D maybe TRBD2 (5 bases). The CDR3 is 17 amino acids. The germline V gene has CDR1 SNHLY and CDR2 FYNNEI. Trimming removed 2 bases from V and 4 bases from J, with 17 bases in between. The CDR3 DNA reads as TGTGCCAGCAGTGAAACCCTTAGAAAAGGAGGCACCGGGGAGCTGTTTTTT. This codes for CASSETLRKGGTGELFF.

This chain connects TRBV6-2 or TRBV6-3 to TRBJ2-7, with no clear D. Trimming pared 4 bases from V and 2 bases from J, leaving 21 bases between. The CDR3 sequence is 17 residues long. Germline CDR1 MNHEY, CDR2 SVGEGT. The CDR3 bases are TGTGCCAGCAGTTCCACCCGCGGCCCGCTCCGGCCCTACGAGCAGTACTTC. Its translation: CASSSTRGPLRPYEQYF.

The rearrangement links TRBV9 to TRBJ2-3; 9 bases agree with TRBD2. The CDR3 contains 14 residues. CDR1 SGDLS and CDR2 YYNGEE come from the germline V gene. V lost 3 bases, J lost 6 bases, and 5 bases stayed unmatched. The CDR3 DNA sequence: TGTGCCAGCAGCGCGGCGGGGGGGACGGATACGCAGTATTTT. Its protein is CASSAAGGTDTQYF.

The chain employs TRBV5-5 and TRBJ1-1; D is unclear. The CDR3 is 14 amino acids. V dropped 1 base and J dropped 2 bases, with 9 bases sitting between them. Germline V gives CDR1 SGHKS, CDR2 YYEKEE (reference sequence). The chain's CDR3 is CASSLTEGNTEAFF. The CDR3 DNA follows: TGTGCCAGCAGCTTGACGGAGGGAAACACTGAAGCTTTCTTT.

In this sample, this clone turned up once. A read error may account for a junction end that differs from germline. V and J are TRBV19 and TRBJ1-2; TRBD1 matches at 7 bases. Germline V gene sequence: CDR1 LNHDA, CDR2 SQIVND (reference sequence). The CDR3 is 11 residues long. CDR3 amino acids: CASSIGVGQIF. In DNA, the CDR3 is TGTGCCAGTAGTATTGGGGTGGGACAGATCTTC.

In DNA, the CDR3 is TGTGCCAGCAGCCACACAGGGGGAGGAGAGACCCAGTACTTC. Protein sequence: CASSHTGGGETQYF. This chain connects TRBV3-1 (or the pseudogene TRBV3-2) to TRBJ2-5, with 8 bases matching TRBD1. Germline CDR1 LGHDT, CDR2 YNNKEL (reference sequence). The CDR3 extends over 14 amino acids. The junction had 4 bases not matched to a gene; V was cut back by 3 bases and J by 4 bases.

This clone was seen just once. The chain uses TRBV11-3 and TRBJ2-3; D is ambiguous. The CDR3 runs to 17 residues. Trimming took 4 bases from V and 0 from J, leaving 17 bases between them. CDR1 and CDR2 (germline): SGHNT, YENEEA. CDR3 DNA sequence: TGTGCCAGCAGCTCCTCCTGGGCAGGTCCTAGCACAGATACGCAGTATTTT. Residues: CASSSSWAGPSTDTQYF.

The chain employs TRBV19 and TRBJ2-2; a weak D match, TRBD1 (6 bases). There are 13 residues in the CDR3. Trimming removed 4 bases at V and 5 bases at J, with 8 bases between. Looked up from germline, CDR1 is LNHDA and CDR2 is SQIVND (reference sequence). CDR3 region: CASSKGGTGELFF. The DNA for the CDR3 is TGTGCCAGTAGTAAAGGGGGAACCGGGGAGCTGTTTTTT. Using reference TRBV19 and TRBJ2-2 for the parts outside the CDR3, the full variable domain is DGGITQSPKYLFRKEGQNVTLSCEQNLNHDAMYWYRQDPGQGLRLIYYSQIVNDFQKGDIAEGYSVSREKKESFPLTVTSAQKNPTAFYLCASSKGGTGELFFGEGSRLTVL.

This clone was counted only a few times. The V and J genes are TRBV12-3 or TRBV12-4 and TRBJ1-3, with D possibly TRBD1 on 5 matching bases. The CDR3 runs to 12 residues. The V end was cut by 5 bases, the J end by 11 bases, with 13 bases between. The CDR3 reads CASSLRTNSIYF. In nucleotides, the CDR3 is TGTGCCAGCAGTCTCCGGACAAATTCCATATATTTT.

The chain joins TRBV19 to TRBJ1-2; D is unresolved. Germline assignment: CDR1 LNHDA and CDR2 SQIVND (reference sequence). Trimming removed 7 bases at V and 2 bases at J, with 11 bases between. The CDR3 is 13 amino acids. The CDR3 is CASKSWQNYGYTF. CDR3 bases: TGTGCCAGTAAATCTTGGCAGAACTATGGCTACACCTTC. Combining the CDR3 with reference TRBV19 and TRBJ1-2 gives the whole variable domain DGGITQSPKYLFRKEGQNVTLSCEQNLNHDAMYWYRQDPGQGLRLIYYSQIVNDFQKGDIAEGYSVSREKKESFPLTVTSAQKNPTAFYLCASKSWQNYGYTFGSGTRLTVV.

The chain joins TRBV7-2 to TRBJ2-1, with 10 bases matching TRBD2. The CDR3 is made up of 17 amino acids. V shed 2 bases, J shed 4 bases, and the junction held 8 bases outside the gene matches. Germline V gives CDR1 SGHTA, CDR2 FQGNSA. The CDR3 DNA follows: TGTGCCAGCAGCTTAACGGCTAGCGGGGGACCATACAATGAGCAGTTCTTC. It codes for CASSLTASGGPYNEQFF.